This TCR beta chain comes out of a study of blood T cell repertoires in COVID-19. The overall study: Collection of acute and convalescent COVID-19 samples took place in the United States, Italy and Spain.

Sequencing used immunoSEQ multiplex PCR; TCRdb keeps in-frame clones, though not all of them. The data contain about 170,000 clones, around 85% of them singletons. Enrolled during active infection, Seattle patients were then followed longitudinally. CDR3 length: 14 amino acids. V was pared by 0 bases and J by 7 bases, with 6 bases of the junction left unmatched. CDR1 is SGHTS and CDR2 is YDEGEE in the germline V gene. This receptor was obtained from a man aged 80 or over with COVID-19, enrolled during active disease. Input material: peripheral blood. The V gene is TRBV5-8, the J gene TRBJ1-1; 7 positions agree with TRBD1. CDR3 DNA sequence: TGTGCCAGCAGCTTGGCCACAGGGGTGGGTGAAGCTTTCTTT. Translation: CASSLATGVGEAFF.